A single sample is the source of the 7 T cell receptor beta chains below, sequenced in a study of CXCR3-negative and CXCR3-positive naive CD8 T cells. UMI-tagged TRB cDNA libraries were built via 5' RACE. TCRdb re-analyzed the 5' RACE reads; it lists each CDR3 protein once, without DNA. The repertoire table contains 75,000 to 100,000 distinct CDR3 sequences. The material sequenced was naive CXCR3- CD8+ T cells from blood. The subset was: CD45RO-CCR7+CD27+CD95- naive CD8+ T cells lacking CXCR3 (TNR3-). The receptors here all came from a human donor in good health. Some clones in this sample may be carry-over from other donors' samples.

The CDR3 loop reads CSANPSGLAGAGYEQYF. The rearrangement uses TRBV20-1 and TRBJ2-7; lacking DNA, the TRBD2 call made by TCRdb goes unchecked. In germline, CDR1 is DFQATT, CDR2 SNEGSKA (reference sequence). CDR3 size: 17 residues.

V usage is TRBV19 and J usage is TRBJ1-2; TCRdb's D gene call, TRBD1, goes unchecked for lack of DNA. This CDR3 spans 18 amino acids. CDR1 LNHDA and CDR2 SQIVND come from the germline V gene (reference sequence). The CDR3 is CASSIEWMHRDRDHGYTF.

J is TRBJ2-3 and V is TRBV20-1; TCRdb proposes TRBD2, but this gene call is untestable without DNA. The CDR3 is 14 residues long. Per the germline V gene, CDR1 is DFQATT and CDR2 is SNEGSKA (reference sequence). CDR3: CSATRLISTDTQYF.

The gene calls are TRBV29-1 and TRBJ2-7; the TCRdb call, TRBD2, lacks DNA for checking. The CDR3 loop spans 12 amino acids. Germline-derived CDR1 and CDR2 are SQVTM and ANQGSEA. The CDR3 is CSVGTGGYEQYF.

This chain connects TRBV29-1 to TRBJ2-2. This CDR3 spans 15 amino acids. Germline V gene lookup returns CDR1 SQVTM and CDR2 ANQGSEA. This chain's CDR3 is CSVVLLITDTGELFF.

The chain is built from TRBV29-1 and TRBJ2-2. The V gene's germline CDR1 is SQVTM and CDR2 ANQGSEA. The CDR3 sequence is 12 residues long. This CDR3 reads CSVAGNTGELFF.

This chain joins TRBV4-3 and TRBJ1-1; TCRdb outputs TRBD1, but without DNA this stays unchecked. This CDR3 has 17 residues. The germline V gene has CDR1 LGHNA and CDR2 YSLEER. The CDR3 sequence: CASSQDLEGQEVTEAFF.